This is a list of T cell receptor beta chains from one sample in a study of human T cells and chemical hapten exposure. Via MiXCR, TCRdb re-called the RACE reads, giving one row per CDR3 protein. The sample contains about 43,000 distinct CDR3 sequences, approximately 3.4% of which appear only once. The sequences come from whole blood, collected in connection with sensitization to the hapten diphenylcyclopropenone (DPC). The source is a middle-aged man with alopecia areata. Some clones in this sample may be carry-over from other donors' samples. The CDR3 runs from the conserved cysteine through the conserved F or W. D genes are given only for firm matches. Only some rows state a clone size, as once, few, many or a class for expanded clones.

cdr3_nt	cdr3_aa	clone_size	j_call	v_call	d_call
TGTGCCAGCAGCTCCTTCCCTGGGGAGCTGTTTTTT	CASSSFPGELFF	many	TRBJ2-2	TRBV7-6	NA
TGCAGCTCCAAGGGAGCGGGGGCCTCCTACAATGAGCAGTTCTTC	CSSKGAGASYNEQFF	many	TRBJ2-1	TRBV29-1	TRBD2
TGCGCCAGCAGCGAGCGGTTAGATACGCAGTATTTT	CASSERLDTQYF	medium-sized	TRBJ2-3	TRBV5-1	NA
TGTGCCAGCAGTTTCCCTGACAGTGAAGGTTCACCCCTCCACTTT	CASSFPDSEGSPLHF	many	TRBJ1-6	TRBV6-6	NA
TGTGCCAGTGAGGGATACAACAATGAGCAGTTCTTC	CASEGYNNEQFF	few	TRBJ2-1	TRBV19	NA
TGTGCCAGCAGCTTGTCGAGACAGGGGGGATTTTCCTACACCTTC	CASSLSRQGGFSYTF	few	TRBJ1-2	TRBV13	TRBD1
TGCGCCAGCAGCTTGGTTGTGACAGGGGGAAACAATCAGCCCCAGCATTTT	CASSLVVTGGNNQPQHF	many	TRBJ1-5	TRBV5-1	TRBD1
TGCAGTGCTAGAGCTACCGGGACAGCCCAAGAGACCCAGTACTTC	CSARATGTAQETQYF	many	TRBJ2-5	TRBV20-1	TRBD1
TGCGCCAGCAGCCCAGGGACAGGGGGGAAGGGGAACTATGGCTACACCTTC	CASSPGTGGKGNYGYTF	many	TRBJ1-2	TRBV5-1	TRBD1
TGTGCCAGCAGCGGGACTAGCGGGATTTTGAACTCCTACGAGCAGTACTTC	CASSGTSGILNSYEQYF	many	TRBJ2-7	TRBV28	TRBD2
TGTGCCAGCAGCGTAGGGCTGGGGGAGGGCTATGGCTACACCTTC	CASSVGLGEGYGYTF	many	TRBJ1-2	TRBV9	NA
TGTGCCAGCAGTTTAGGCCCAGGGGGAGTGTTTCAGCCCCAGCATTTT	CASSLGPGGVFQPQHF	many	TRBJ1-5	TRBV12-3/TRBV12-4	TRBD1
TGTGCCAGCAGTTTACTCGGACGAAACAATCAGCCCCAGCATTTT	CASSLLGRNNQPQHF	many	TRBJ1-5	TRBV12-3/TRBV12-4	NA
TGTGCCAGCAGCCCCAGGGGACAGGGGGTCTACAATGAGCAGTTCTTC	CASSPRGQGVYNEQFF	many	TRBJ2-1	TRBV7-9	TRBD1
TGTGCCAGCAGTTCCTCGGATACTAGCGGGAGGATCCCCTACGAGCAGTACTTC	CASSSSDTSGRIPYEQYF	many	TRBJ2-7	TRBV6-2/TRBV6-3	TRBD2
TGTGCCAGCAAGGGACTAGCGGGAGGGGAAGAGACCCAGTACTTC	CASKGLAGGEETQYF	many	TRBJ2-5	TRBV28	TRBD2
TGTGCCAGCAGTGCCGACTTAAACACCGGGGAGCTGTTTTTT	CASSADLNTGELFF	many	TRBJ2-2	TRBV25-1	NA
TGTGCCAGCAGCCCTAGCGGGAGTACGAACACCGGGGAGCTGTTTTTT	CASSPSGSTNTGELFF	many	TRBJ2-2	TRBV11-3	TRBD2
TGTGCCAGCAGTGAATTGGGGACCTCGCGCAATCAGCCCCAGCATTTT	CASSELGTSRNQPQHF	many	TRBJ1-5	TRBV25-1	NA
TGTGCCAGCAGTTCACAAGGGGCTTACGAGCAGTACTTC	CASSSQGAYEQYF	many	TRBJ2-7	TRBV6-5	NA
TGCAGTGCTAGAGATCAGGATTACAACACAGATACGCAGTATTTT	CSARDQDYNTDTQYF	many	TRBJ2-3	TRBV20-1	NA
TGCAGTGCTAGGGCACTAGCGTCCTACGAGCAGTACTTC	CSARALASYEQYF	many	TRBJ2-7	TRBV20-1	TRBD2
TGTGCCAGCAGAACGGGATCCTTAGGAGATACGCAGTATTTT	CASRTGSLGDTQYF	many	TRBJ2-3	TRBV5-5	NA
TGTGCCAGCAGTCTCGGTAATGAAAAACTGTTTTTT	CASSLGNEKLFF	many	TRBJ1-4	TRBV12-3/TRBV12-4	NA
TGCAGCGTTCTGGGAGGCACAGATACGCAGTATTTT	CSVLGGTDTQYF	many	TRBJ2-3	TRBV29-1	NA
TGTGCCTGGAGTGTAGCCGGAAACACCATATATTTT	CAWSVAGNTIYF	NA	TRBJ1-3	TRBV30	NA
TGTGCCAGCACCTCACTTCAGAATGAGCAGTTCTTC	CASTSLQNEQFF	many	TRBJ2-1	TRBV3-1	NA
TGTGCCAGCAGCTTGGGGGGAATCCTAAGCTATGGCTACACCTTC	CASSLGGILSYGYTF	many	TRBJ1-2	TRBV5-6	NA
TGTGCCAGCAGCCACGCAGGAGGTTCCTACAATGAGCAGTTCTTC	CASSHAGGSYNEQFF	many	TRBJ2-1	TRBV6-2/TRBV6-3	NA
TGTGCCAGCAGTTTAAAGGGGTATGGCTACACCTTC	CASSLKGYGYTF	many	TRBJ1-2	TRBV28	NA
TGTGCCAGCAGCAACGGACCCAATGAGCAGTTCTTC	CASSNGPNEQFF	many	TRBJ2-1	TRBV7-2	NA
TGTGCCAGCTCACCAGCACACCGGGGCGGACGGGGCTATGGCTACACCTTC	CASSPAHRGGRGYGYTF	NA	TRBJ1-2	TRBV18	NA
TGTGCCAGCAGTTTTCTAACAGGGGGCTCCTACGAGCAGTACTTC	CASSFLTGGSYEQYF	many	TRBJ2-7	TRBV11-1	TRBD1
TGTGCCAGCAGTCCGAATACAGGGACTAGGCCCCAGCATTTT	CASSPNTGTRPQHF	many	TRBJ1-5	TRBV6-2/TRBV6-3	NA
TGCAGTGCTAGTAGGCCTCTCCAGCACACTGAAGCTTTCTTT	CSASRPLQHTEAFF	many	TRBJ1-1	TRBV20-1	NA
TGTGCCAGCAACAATCAGCGGAGCCTATACAATGAGCAGTTCTTC	CASNNQRSLYNEQFF	many	TRBJ2-1	TRBV3-1	NA
TGTGCCAGCAGCTTAGTAGACAGGTCCTACGAGCAGTACTTC	CASSLVDRSYEQYF	many	TRBJ2-7	TRBV7-8	NA
TGTGCCAGCAGTCCCTCCGTGGGTGTGAATGAGCAGTTCTTC	CASSPSVGVNEQFF	many	TRBJ2-1	TRBV6-5	NA
TGCAGTGCTCCGGCTGGCGGAGGGGACAATGAGCAGTTCTTC	CSAPAGGGDNEQFF	many	TRBJ2-1	TRBV20-1	NA
TGTGCCAGCAGCTCTAGTCGGACTAGCCCCTACGAGCAGTACTTC	CASSSSRTSPYEQYF	many	TRBJ2-7	TRBV11-2	TRBD2
TGCAGTGCTAGAGTCCAAGCTACCTACTCCTACGAGCAGTACTTC	CSARVQATYSYEQYF	many	TRBJ2-7	TRBV20-1	NA
TGCAGCGTTATCACCATGAACACTGAAGCTTTCTTT	CSVITMNTEAFF	many	TRBJ1-1	TRBV29-1	NA
TGTGCCAGCTCACCAAAGGACACTCCGTCAGATACGCAGTATTTT	CASSPKDTPSDTQYF	many	TRBJ2-3	TRBV18	NA
TGTGCCAGCAGAACAGGGCCTGGGGCCAACGTCCTGACTTTC	CASRTGPGANVLTF	many	TRBJ2-6	TRBV28	NA
TGCAGTGCTGTTATGGCGACTAATGAAAAACTGTTTTTT	CSAVMATNEKLFF	many	TRBJ1-4	TRBV20-1	NA
TGTGCCAGCAGCACCGGGACAGATAGAGTGGCTTTCTTT	CASSTGTDRVAFF	NA	TRBJ1-1	TRBV2	TRBD1
TGTGCCAGCATGAGAAGCGGGGCCCTTTACGAGCAGTACTTC	CASMRSGALYEQYF	many	TRBJ2-7	TRBV2	TRBD2
TGTGCCAGCAGGGGATCCGGCACCCGCTACGAGCAGTACTTC	CASRGSGTRYEQYF	few	TRBJ2-7	TRBV28	NA
TGTGCCTGGAGTGTATACGATAACAGGGGCAACTATGGCTACACCTTC	CAWSVYDNRGNYGYTF	NA	TRBJ1-2	TRBV30	TRBD1
TGTGCCAGCAGCTTCGGTTACTACAATGAGCAGTTCTTC	CASSFGYYNEQFF	many	TRBJ2-1	TRBV11-3	NA
TGTGCCATCAGGCAACTTGGACTAGCGGAAAGAGGCACAGATACGCAGTATTTT	CAIRQLGLAERGTDTQYF	many	TRBJ2-3	TRBV10-3	TRBD2
TGTGCCAGCAGTCCCCTCTCTGGGGCCAACGTCCTGACTTTC	CASSPLSGANVLTF	many	TRBJ2-6	TRBV27	NA
TGTGCCAGCAGCTTAGAGGGCTCCTCTGGAAACACCATATATTTT	CASSLEGSSGNTIYF	many	TRBJ1-3	TRBV7-8	NA
TGTGCCAGCAGTTTATGGGGACAGGGGGCCACTTACACTGAAGCTTTCTTT	CASSLWGQGATYTEAFF	many	TRBJ1-1	TRBV28	TRBD1
TGTGCCAGCAGCTTCGGACAGTTGAACACTGAAGCTTTCTTT	CASSFGQLNTEAFF	few	TRBJ1-1	TRBV5-4	NA
TGCAGTGCCGACGACAGTCCTGGACGGAACGCCAAAAACATTCAGTACTTC	CSADDSPGRNAKNIQYF	many	TRBJ2-4	TRBV20-1	NA
TGTGCCAGCTCACCACAGGGGACAGCGAGCACAGATACGCAGTATTTT	CASSPQGTASTDTQYF	many	TRBJ2-3	TRBV18	TRBD1
TGTGCCAGCAGATCAAACCGTCAAGACACCTACGAGCAGTACTTC	CASRSNRQDTYEQYF	many	TRBJ2-7	TRBV12-3/TRBV12-4	NA
TGTGCCAGCAGTTTGCCCAAGCCCGGCAACACCGGGGAGCTGTTTTTT	CASSLPKPGNTGELFF	many	TRBJ2-2	TRBV28	NA
TGTGCCAGCAGCTTGACTAGCGGGAGCTCTGAGCAGTTCTTC	CASSLTSGSSEQFF	many	TRBJ2-1	TRBV7-9	TRBD2